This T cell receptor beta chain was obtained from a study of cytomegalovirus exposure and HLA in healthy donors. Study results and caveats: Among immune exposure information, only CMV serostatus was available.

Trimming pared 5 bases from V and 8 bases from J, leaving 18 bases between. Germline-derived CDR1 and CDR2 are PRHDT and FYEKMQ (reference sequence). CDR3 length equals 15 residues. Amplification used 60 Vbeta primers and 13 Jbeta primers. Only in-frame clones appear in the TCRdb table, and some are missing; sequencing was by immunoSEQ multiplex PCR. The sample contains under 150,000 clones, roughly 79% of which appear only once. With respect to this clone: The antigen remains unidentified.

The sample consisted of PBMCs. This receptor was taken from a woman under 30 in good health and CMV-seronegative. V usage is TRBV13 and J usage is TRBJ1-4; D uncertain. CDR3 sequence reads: CASSLNGELGEKLFF. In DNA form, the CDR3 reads TGTGCCAGCAGCCTAAACGGGGAGTTGGGGGAAAAACTGTTTTTT.